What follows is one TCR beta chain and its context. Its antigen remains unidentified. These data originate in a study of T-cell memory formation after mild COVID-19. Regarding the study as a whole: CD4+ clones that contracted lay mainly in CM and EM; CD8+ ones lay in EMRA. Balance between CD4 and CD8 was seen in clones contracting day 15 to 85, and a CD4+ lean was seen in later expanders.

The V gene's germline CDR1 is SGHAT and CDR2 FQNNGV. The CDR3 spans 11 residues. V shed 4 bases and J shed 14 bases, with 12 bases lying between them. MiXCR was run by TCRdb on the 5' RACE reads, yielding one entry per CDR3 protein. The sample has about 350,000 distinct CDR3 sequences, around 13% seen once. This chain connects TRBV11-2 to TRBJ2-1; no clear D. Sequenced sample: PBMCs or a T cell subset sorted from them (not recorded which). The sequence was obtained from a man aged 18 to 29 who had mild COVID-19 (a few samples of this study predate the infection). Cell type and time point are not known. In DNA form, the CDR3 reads TGTGCCAGCAGCTCGGGTAACCAGGAGTTCTTC. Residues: CASSSGNQEFF.